This T cell receptor beta chain was captured in a study of cytomegalovirus exposure and HLA in healthy donors. Study-wide points: As a later analysis revealed, most CMV-associated TCR beta chains appeared HLA-restricted.

The CDR3 loop spans 14 amino acids. V shed 6 bases and J shed 6 bases, with 18 bases lying between them. Germline lookup yields CDR1 MNHNS and CDR2 SASEGT. Comments on this clone: Antigen specificity is unknown.

PCR involved 60 Vbeta and 13 Jbeta primers. Profiling relied on immunoSEQ multiplex PCR, and the TCRdb table lists in-frame clones only, not all of them. The profile covers more than 95,000 clones, with approximately 80% appearing a single time and about 11% taken by the ten largest. Each donor's status was that of a healthy bone marrow donor. The material sequenced was PBMCs. The chain has TRBV6-1 and TRBJ2-7; unclear D gene. The receptor was isolated from a young man in good health and CMV-seropositive. CDR3 sequence reads: CASRILYSPVEQYF. The CDR3 DNA follows: TGTGCCAGCAGGATATTATACTCCCCGGTCGAGCAGTACTTC.